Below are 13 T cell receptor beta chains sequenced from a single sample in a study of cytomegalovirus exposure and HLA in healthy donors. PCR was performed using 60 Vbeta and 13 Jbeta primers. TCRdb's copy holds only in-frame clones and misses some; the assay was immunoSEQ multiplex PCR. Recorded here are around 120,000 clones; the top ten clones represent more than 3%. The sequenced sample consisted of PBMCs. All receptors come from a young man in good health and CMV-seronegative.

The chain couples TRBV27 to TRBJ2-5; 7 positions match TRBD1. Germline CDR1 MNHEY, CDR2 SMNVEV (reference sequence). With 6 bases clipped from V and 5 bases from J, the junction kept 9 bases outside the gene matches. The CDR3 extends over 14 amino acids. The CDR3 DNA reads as TGTGCCAGCAGGCCACATACAGGGGAGGAGACCCAGTACTTC. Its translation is CASRPHTGEETQYF.

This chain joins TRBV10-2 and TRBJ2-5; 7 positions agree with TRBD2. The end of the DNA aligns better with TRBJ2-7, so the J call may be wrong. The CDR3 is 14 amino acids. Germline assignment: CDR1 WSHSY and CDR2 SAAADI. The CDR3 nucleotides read TGCGCCAGCAGTGACGCGCGGGGGACCTACGAGCAGTACTTC. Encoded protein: CASSDARGTYEQYF.

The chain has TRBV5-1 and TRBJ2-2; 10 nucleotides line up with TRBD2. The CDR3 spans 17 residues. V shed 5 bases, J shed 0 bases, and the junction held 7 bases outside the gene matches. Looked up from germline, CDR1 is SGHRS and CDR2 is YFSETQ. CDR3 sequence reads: CASRMRTSGTNTGELFF. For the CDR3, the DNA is TGCGCCAGCAGAATGAGGACTAGCGGTACGAACACCGGGGAGCTGTTTTTT. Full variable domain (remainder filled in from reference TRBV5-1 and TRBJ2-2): KAGVTQTPRYLIKTRGQQVTLSCSPISGHRSVSWYQQTPGQGLQFLFEYFSETQRNKGNFPGRFSGRQFSNSRSEMNVSTLELGDSALYLCASRMRTSGTNTGELFFGEGSRLTVL.

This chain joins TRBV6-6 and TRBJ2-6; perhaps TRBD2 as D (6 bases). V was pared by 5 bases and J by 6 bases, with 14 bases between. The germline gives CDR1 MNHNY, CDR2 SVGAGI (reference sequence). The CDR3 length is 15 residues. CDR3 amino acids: CASSGGEVKANVLTF. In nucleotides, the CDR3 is TGTGCCAGCAGTGGAGGGGAAGTAAAGGCCAACGTCCTGACTTTC.

The CDR3 region has the DNA TGTGCCAGCAGCGTAGTATGGGGCCCTGAAGCTTTCTTT. This codes for CASSVVWGPEAFF. The chain carries TRBV9 and TRBJ1-1, with D possibly being TRBD1 (5 bases). Trimming stripped 0 bases from V and 6 bases from J, with 9 bases between. Per the germline V gene, CDR1 is SGDLS and CDR2 is YYNGEE. CDR3 length equals 13 residues.

The CDR3 nucleotides read TGTGCCAGCTTCGGCGGACTAGCCAAATACAATGAGCAGTTCTTC. The encoded protein is CASFGGLAKYNEQFF. The chain links TRBV18 to TRBJ2-1, with 8 bases matching TRBD2. CDR1 is KGHSH, CDR2 LQKENI, per germline. This CDR3 contains 15 residues. V shed 7 bases, J shed 4 bases, and the junction held 9 bases outside the gene matches. Drawing the rest from reference TRBV18 and TRBJ2-1, the complete variable domain is NAGVMQNPRHLVRRRGQEARLRCSPMKGHSHVYWYRQLPEEGLKFMVYLQKENIIDESGMPKERFSAEFPKEGPSILRIQQVVRGDSAAYFCASFGGLAKYNEQFFGPGTRLTVL.

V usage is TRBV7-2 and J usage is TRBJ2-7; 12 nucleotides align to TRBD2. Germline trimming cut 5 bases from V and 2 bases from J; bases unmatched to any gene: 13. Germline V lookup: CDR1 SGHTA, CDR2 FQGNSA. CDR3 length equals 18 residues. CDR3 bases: TGTGCCAGCAGCGGCGGGACTAGCGGGTCGCGGACTGCCTACGAGCAGTACTTC. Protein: CASSGGTSGSRTAYEQYF. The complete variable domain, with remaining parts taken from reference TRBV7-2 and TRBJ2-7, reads GAGVSQSPSNKVTEKGKDVELRCDPISGHTALYWYRQSLGQGLEFLIYFQGNSAPDKSGLPSDRFSAERTGGSVSTLTIQRTQQEDSAVYLCASSGGTSGSRTAYEQYFGPGTRLTVT.

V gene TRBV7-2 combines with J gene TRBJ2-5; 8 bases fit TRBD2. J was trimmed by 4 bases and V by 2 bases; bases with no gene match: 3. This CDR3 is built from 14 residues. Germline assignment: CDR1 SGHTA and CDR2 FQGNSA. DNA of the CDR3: TGTGCCAGCAGCTTATTAGCGGGATTAGAGACCCAGTACTTC. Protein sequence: CASSLLAGLETQYF.

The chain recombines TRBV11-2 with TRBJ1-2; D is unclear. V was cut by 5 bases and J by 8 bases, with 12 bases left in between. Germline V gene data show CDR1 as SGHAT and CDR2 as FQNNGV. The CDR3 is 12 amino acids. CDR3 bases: TGTGCCAGCAGCCTGATGAATGAGGGCTACACCTTC. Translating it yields CASSLMNEGYTF.

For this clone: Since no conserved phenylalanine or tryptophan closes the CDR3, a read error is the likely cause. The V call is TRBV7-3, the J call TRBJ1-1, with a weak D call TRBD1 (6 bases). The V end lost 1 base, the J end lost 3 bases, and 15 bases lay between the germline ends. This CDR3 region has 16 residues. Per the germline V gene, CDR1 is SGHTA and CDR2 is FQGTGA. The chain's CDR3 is CASSLNGPGDDTEAFL. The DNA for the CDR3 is TGTGCCAGCAGCTTAAATGGGCCAGGGGACGACACTGAAGCTTTCCTT.

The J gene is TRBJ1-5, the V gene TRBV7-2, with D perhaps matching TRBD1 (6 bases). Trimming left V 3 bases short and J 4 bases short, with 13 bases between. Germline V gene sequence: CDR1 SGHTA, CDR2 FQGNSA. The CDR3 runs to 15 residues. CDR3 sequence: CASSFSGDGNQPQHF. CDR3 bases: TGTGCCAGCAGCTTCTCAGGGGACGGTAATCAGCCCCAGCATTTT.

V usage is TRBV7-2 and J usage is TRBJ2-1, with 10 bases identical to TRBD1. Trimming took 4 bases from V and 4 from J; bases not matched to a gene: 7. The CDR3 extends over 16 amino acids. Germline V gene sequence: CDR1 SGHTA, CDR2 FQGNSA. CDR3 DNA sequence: TGTGCCAGCAGCTCCCGGGACAGGGGACGATACAATGAGCAGTTCTTC. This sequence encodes CASSSRDRGRYNEQFF.

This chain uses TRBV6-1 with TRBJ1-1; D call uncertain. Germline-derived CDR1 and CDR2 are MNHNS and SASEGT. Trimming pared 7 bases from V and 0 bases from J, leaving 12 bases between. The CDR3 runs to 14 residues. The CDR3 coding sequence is TGTGCCAGCATGAGAGAAGCCATGAACACTGAAGCTTTCTTT. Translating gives CASMREAMNTEAFF.